Below, 29 T cell receptor beta chains from the same sample are listed, as sequenced in a study of blood T cell repertoires in COVID-19. The method was immunoSEQ multiplex PCR; TCRdb's version includes in-frame clones alone and lacks a portion of them. Counted here are some 250,000 clones, around 83% occurring once; the ten biggest clones make up roughly 2%. Sequences were obtained from peripheral blood. Receptors were obtained from a man aged 25 to 45 who had recovered from COVID-19.

V usage is TRBV18 and J usage is TRBJ2-1; TRBD1 is a possible D gene (6 bases). Germline CDR1 is KGHSH and CDR2 is LQKENI. With 0 bases removed from V and 8 bases from J, the gap between germline ends came to 14 bases. The CDR3 is 15 amino acids. CDR3 residues: CASSPPFTGYDEQFF. CDR3 DNA sequence: TGTGCCAGCTCACCACCTTTTACAGGGTACGATGAGCAGTTCTTC.

The chain employs TRBV6-4 and TRBJ1-2; TRBD1 matches 7 bases. The CDR3 consists of 16 residues. Germline trimming cut 2 bases from V and 6 bases from J; bases unmatched to any gene: 12. Germline-derived CDR1 and CDR2 are MRHNA and SNTAGT. CDR3: CASSDGEQGSAHGYTF. CDR3 nucleotides: TGTGCCAGCAGTGACGGGGAACAGGGGTCAGCCCATGGCTACACCTTC.

The chain employs TRBV19 and TRBJ2-7, with 9 nucleotides matching TRBD1. The germline V gene encodes CDR1 LNHDA and CDR2 SQIVND (reference sequence). V gave up 5 bases and J gave up 3 bases; unmatched junction bases: 8. The CDR3 sequence is 15 residues long. The CDR3 loop reads CASSPGTGSSYEQYF. The CDR3 DNA sequence: TGTGCCAGTAGTCCAGGGACAGGGTCGAGCTACGAGCAGTACTTC.

This clone was observed a handful of times. This chain joins TRBV15 and TRBJ1-2; tentatively, D is TRBD1 (5 bases). Trimming pared 0 bases from V and 5 bases from J, leaving 10 bases between. In germline, CDR1 is LNHNV, CDR2 YYDKDF (reference sequence). The CDR3 totals 14 residues. CDR3: CATSRDPEGYGYTF. The CDR3 bases are TGTGCCACCAGCAGAGACCCGGAGGGGTATGGCTACACCTTC. The full variable domain, rest sourced from reference TRBV15 and TRBJ1-2, is DAMVIQNPRYQVTQFGKPVTLSCSQTLNHNVMYWYQQKSSQAPKLLFHYYDKDFNNEADTPDNFQSRRPNTSFCFLDIRSPGLGDTAMYLCATSRDPEGYGYTFGSGTRLTVV.

V gene TRBV5-1 combines with J gene TRBJ2-7; D perhaps matches TRBD2 (6 bases). V lost 6 bases to trimming and J lost 6 bases, with 19 bases between them. CDR1 SGHRS and CDR2 YFSETQ come from the germline V gene. This CDR3 is built from 14 residues. CDR3 nucleotides: TGCGCCAGCATGCGAGGTACGGGGGAACGCGAGCAGTACTTC. Translation: CASMRGTGEREQYF.

J is TRBJ2-6 and V is TRBV7-2; 7 bases line up with TRBD1. There are 15 residues in the CDR3. The germline CDR1 and CDR2 sequences are SGHTA and FQGNSA. V trimming: 5 bases; J trimming: 5 bases; junction bases outside the gene matches: 6. CDR3 DNA sequence: TGTGCCAGCAGCCATGGACAGGCCTGGGCCAACGTCCTGACTTTC. Residues: CASSHGQAWANVLTF.

V usage is TRBV13 and J usage is TRBJ1-6; 9 bases match TRBD1. V shed 0 bases and J 7 bases; nucleotides not matched to a gene: 1. Per the germline V gene, CDR1 is PRHDT and CDR2 is FYEKMQ (reference sequence). There are 15 residues in the CDR3. CDR3 region: CASSLGQGANSPLHF. For the CDR3, the DNA is TGTGCCAGCAGCTTAGGACAGGGGGCGAATTCACCCCTCCACTTT.

This clone was counted once. A much larger clone lies one base from this, so it may be a read error. This sequence joins TRBV4-2 and TRBJ1-5; the D is unclear. CDR3 size: 13 residues. Germline V lookup: CDR1 LGHNA, CDR2 YNFKEQ. The V gene lost 0 bases and the J gene lost 6 bases, with 6 bases spanning the gap. The CDR3 nucleotides read TGTGCCAGCAGCCAAGATCGGGGTCAGCCCCAGCATTTT. Protein: CASSQDRGQPQHF.

The chain is built from TRBV4-1 and TRBJ1-5; 7 bases agree with TRBD1. This CDR3 contains 20 residues. J was trimmed by 0 bases and V by 4 bases; bases with no gene match: 18. Per germline, CDR1 MGHRA and CDR2 YSYEKL. The CDR3 sequence is CASSPRSSTGKGYSNQPQHF. DNA for the CDR3: TGCGCCAGCAGCCCTCGCTCCTCGACAGGGAAGGGGTATAGCAATCAGCCCCAGCATTTT.

The chain recombines TRBV10-2 with TRBJ1-6; D is ambiguous. Deletions cut 6 bases from V and 0 bases from J, with 12 bases between. This CDR3 contains 16 residues. The germline V gene encodes CDR1 WSHSY and CDR2 SAAADI. The CDR3 nucleotides are TGCGCCAGCAGCCCCGGGGTATACTCCTATAATTCACCCCTCCACTTT. Translated: CASSPGVYSYNSPLHF.

This chain links TRBV10-2 with TRBJ2-7; D remains unclear. This CDR3 has 12 residues. Trimming left V 4 bases short and J 4 bases short, with 8 bases between. Germline values: CDR1 WSHSY, CDR2 SAAADI. As DNA, the CDR3 is TGCGCCAGCAGTGGCGAGGTGTACGAGCAGTACTTC. The encoded protein is CASSGEVYEQYF.

The chain couples TRBV19 to TRBJ1-1, with D uncertain. The V gene's germline CDR1 is LNHDA and CDR2 SQIVND (reference sequence). The CDR3 is made up of 13 amino acids. V lost 4 bases, J lost 1 base, and 7 bases lay in between. DNA of the CDR3: TGTGCCAGTAGTACTAGCGCGAACACTGAAGCTTTCTTT. Amino acid sequence: CASSTSANTEAFF.

The chain links TRBV4-1 to TRBJ1-5; weak D call: TRBD1 (6 bases). From germline, CDR1 is MGHRA and CDR2 YSYEKL. Deletions cut 0 bases from V and 5 bases from J, with 11 bases between. The CDR3 runs to 15 residues. CDR3 residues: CASSQDTGIYQPQHF. CDR3 in DNA: TGCGCCAGCAGCCAAGATACAGGGATTTATCAGCCCCAGCATTTT.

The gene calls are TRBV18 and TRBJ1-2, with D tentatively TRBD1 (6 bases). This CDR3 has 16 residues. Trimming removed 0 bases from V and 2 bases from J, with 13 bases in between. CDR1 is KGHSH, CDR2 LQKENI, per germline. The CDR3 DNA reads as TGTGCCAGCTCACCACCTCCCGGGACATCAAACTATGGCTACACCTTC. This codes for CASSPPPGTSNYGYTF.

This chain joins TRBV18 and TRBJ1-3; D gene ambiguous. Trimming took off 1 base at V and 6 bases at J, with 7 bases between the two ends. Germline V CDR1 and CDR2: KGHSH, LQKENI. This CDR3 is 13 amino acids long. Here the CDR3 reads CASSPQAANTIYF. The CDR3 nucleotides read TGTGCCAGCTCACCACAGGCGGCAAACACCATATATTTT.

This clone was seen a few times. The chain recombines TRBV7-9 with TRBJ1-5; TRBD1 is a possible D gene (5 bases). Trimming pared 5 bases from V and 5 bases from J, leaving 10 bases between. From germline, CDR1 is SEHNR and CDR2 FQNEAQ (reference sequence). This CDR3 is 13 amino acids long. CDR3 coding DNA: TGTGCCAGCAGCCATAGGGGTGATCAGCCCCAGCATTTT. Protein: CASSHRGDQPQHF.

The chain joins TRBV28 to TRBJ1-1; D gene ambiguous. The CDR3 has 13 amino acids. The germline V and J ends were trimmed by 5 bases and 1 base, with 8 bases remaining between them. Germline values: CDR1 MDHEN, CDR2 SYDVKM. CDR3 bases: TGTGCCAGCAGTAAGACAAGGAACACTGAAGCTTTCTTT. Its protein is CASSKTRNTEAFF.

This chain links TRBV3-1 (or the pseudogene TRBV3-2) with TRBJ2-1; 7 bases are shared with TRBD2. The CDR3 loop spans 17 amino acids. The J segment lost 0 bases and the V segment lost 0 bases, leaving 5 bases of the junction unmatched. The germline gives CDR1 LGHDT, CDR2 YNNKEL (reference sequence). CDR3 coding DNA: TGTGCCAGCAGCCAAGAATGGGCGGGGGTCTCCTACAATGAGCAGTTCTTC. It yields the protein CASSQEWAGVSYNEQFF.

The CDR3 reads CASSLVEFYGYTF. CDR3 coding DNA: TGTGCCAGCAGCTTAGTCGAGTTCTATGGCTACACCTTC. This sequence joins TRBV7-9 and TRBJ1-2; D not resolved. The CDR3 totals 13 residues. Trimming left V 1 base short and J 4 bases short, with 7 bases between. Germline lookup yields CDR1 SEHNR and CDR2 FQNEAQ (reference sequence).

This chain links TRBV25-1 with TRBJ2-5; 8 bases are a match to TRBD2. The CDR3 is 16 residues long. Losses at the gene ends were 4 bases for V and 5 bases for J; bases not matched to a gene: 12. Germline V gene data show CDR1 as MGHDK and CDR2 as SYGVNS. CDR3 region: CASSGGIGLAGETQYF. The DNA for the CDR3 is TGTGCCAGCAGTGGGGGGATTGGACTAGCTGGGGAGACCCAGTACTTC.

J is TRBJ2-2 and V is TRBV5-1, with D hard to call. The CDR3 has 14 residues. Deletions cut 0 bases from V and 5 bases from J, with 8 bases between. Germline CDR1 and CDR2: SGHRS and YFSETQ. The DNA of the CDR3 is TGCGCCAGCAGCTTGGCCACGGAGACCGGGGAGCTGTTTTTT. Translation: CASSLATETGELFF.

The V and J genes are TRBV28 and TRBJ2-5, with 8 bases fitting TRBD2. CDR1 and CDR2 from the germline V gene are MDHEN and SYDVKM. The CDR3 is 16 amino acids. V was clipped by 5 bases and J by 6 bases; unmatched bases: 14. CDR3 nucleotides: TGTGCCAGCAGTCACAGTCCCGGGACTAGTTCTAAGACCCAGTACTTC. It yields the protein CASSHSPGTSSKTQYF.

The V call is TRBV7-8, the J call TRBJ2-2; D gene unclear. Trimming took 2 bases from V and 2 from J, leaving 9 bases between them. This CDR3 contains 15 residues. Germline loops: CDR1 SGHVS, CDR2 FQNEAQ. Here the CDR3 reads CASSLFTENTGELFF. CDR3 coding DNA: TGTGCCAGCAGCTTATTTACAGAAAACACCGGGGAGCTGTTTTTT.

V usage is TRBV5-1 and J usage is TRBJ2-3; D not certain. Per the germline V gene, CDR1 is SGHRS and CDR2 is YFSETQ. The CDR3 sequence is 16 residues long. V was trimmed by 0 bases and J by 0 bases, leaving 11 bases between them. The CDR3 DNA reads as TGCGCCAGCAGCTTGGGGTATAAAACTAGCACAGATACGCAGTATTTT. It translates to CASSLGYKTSTDTQYF.

In this sample, this clone turned up a few times. The same CDR3 is also encoded by other DNA sequences in this sample. V gene TRBV2 combines with J gene TRBJ1-1; maybe TRBD1 (6 bases). V was cut by 6 bases and J by 0 bases, with 8 bases left in between. CDR1 and CDR2 from the germline V gene are SNHLY and FYNNEI. The CDR3 sequence is 13 residues long. The CDR3 DNA reads as TGTGCCAGCAGCGGACAGATGAACACTGAAGCTTTCTTT. This sequence encodes CASSGQMNTEAFF.

The chain has TRBV5-4 and TRBJ2-4, with 8 nucleotides matching TRBD2. This CDR3 contains 15 residues. Germline CDR1 reads SGHNT; CDR2 reads YYREEE (reference sequence). J gave up 6 bases and V 3 bases, and 8 bases lay outside the gene matches. The CDR3 region is CASSSPGGALNIQYF. Written as DNA, the CDR3 is TGTGCCAGCAGCTCGCCCGGGGGGGCGTTAAACATTCAGTACTTC.

The J gene is TRBJ2-1, the V gene TRBV3-1 (or the pseudogene TRBV3-2); TRBD2 agrees at 11 bases. The CDR3 extends over 14 amino acids. With V trimmed by 3 bases and J by 9 bases, 4 bases remained unmatched. Per germline, CDR1 LGHDT and CDR2 YNNKEL (reference sequence). Here the CDR3 reads CASSHSGGAVEQFF. CDR3 coding DNA: TGTGCCAGCAGCCATAGCGGGGGGGCCGTTGAGCAGTTCTTC.

In this sample, this clone turned up once. The V and J genes are TRBV7-9 and TRBJ2-3, with D perhaps matching TRBD1 (6 bases). Germline V gene lookup returns CDR1 SEHNR and CDR2 FQNEAQ (reference sequence). Trimming left V 4 bases short and J 3 bases short, with 14 bases between. This CDR3 is built from 15 residues. The CDR3 reads CASSSRRQVTDTQYF. DNA of the CDR3: TGTGCCAGCAGCTCCCGCCGACAGGTAACAGATACGCAGTATTTT.

This chain joins TRBV24-1 and TRBJ2-6; D gene unclear. V was trimmed by 7 bases and J by 0 bases, leaving 9 bases between them. Germline values: CDR1 KGHDR, CDR2 SFDVKD. This CDR3 contains 15 residues. The CDR3 DNA reads TGTGCCACCAGGCCCTCGGGCTCTGGGGCCAACGTCCTGACTTTC. Its translation: CATRPSGSGANVLTF.